The clone carrying this T cell receptor beta chain was detected many times. Its antigen is unknown. It was RNA transcripts that yielded the amplified TCR beta CDR3 regions. TCR CDR3 regions were first amplified by RT-PCR with HTBI primers. Using its own MiXCR run on the multiplex PCR reads, TCRdb lists one record per CDR3 protein. This table has 300,000 to 450,000 distinct CDR3 sequences, about 18% appearing once. The data derive from a study of T cells in Graves' hyperthyroidism and ophthalmopathy. Study conclusions and caveats: Blood also held most thyroid clonotypes expanded beyond 0.001. Ophthalmopathy was told apart from stable hyperthyroidism by a 13 V-J model.

CDR3 size: 14 residues. Germline V gives CDR1 SGHVS, CDR2 FQNEAQ. Between the trimmed V and J ends, which lost 1 base and 6 bases, there was a span of 10 bases. The diagnoses drew upon clinical symptoms, serum thyroxine and TRAb, thyroid ultrasound and orbital computed tomography. The receptor comes from a man aged 18 to 29 with Graves' ophthalmopathy. What was sequenced was blood. The V and J genes are TRBV7-8 and TRBJ2-1; no definite D call. The CDR3 nucleotides are TGTGCCAGCAGCTTAGGTTCAGGAAGCAATGAGCAGTTCTTC. It is translated as CASSLGSGSNEQFF.